The present entry profiles one T cell receptor beta chain with its context. This sample was taken from a study of blood T cell repertoires in COVID-19. The wider study: Spain, Italy and the United States supplied samples that represented acute and convalescent COVID-19.

Clones were sequenced by immunoSEQ multiplex PCR, and TCRdb holds only the in-frame ones, with some missing. The table shows approximately 110,000 clones, with approximately 92% occurring only once. The CDR3 spans 13 residues. The chain carries TRBV21-1 and TRBJ2-7; TRBD1 is the table's D call, not checked against the DNA. TRBV21-1 is listed as a pseudogene. This TCR came from an elderly woman with acute or convalescent COVID-19. Sequenced material: peripheral blood. CDR3 sequence (DNA): TGTGCCAGCAGCAAAAAGGACAGGGTGGAGCAGTACTTC. It specifies CASSKKDRVEQYF.